A selection of T cell receptor beta chains follows, all from one sample in a study of CD8+ T cells in alopecia areata. Some clones are missing from TCRdb's copy, which holds only in-frame ones; the method was immunoSEQ multiplex PCR. Among roughly 140,000 clones, approximately 50% were seen once, and the ten largest hold 0.99%. This specimen was CD4+ T cells sorted from blood, taken at week 0. These receptors all come from a human donor with alopecia areata. The CDR3 runs from the conserved cysteine through the conserved F or W. D genes are given only for firm matches.

d_gene,j_gene,v_gene,CDR3aa,CDR3nt
-,TRBJ2-1,TRBV2,CATSRGGNEQFF,TGTGCCACCTCGAGAGGAGGCAATGAGCAGTTCTTC
TRBD1,TRBJ1-1,TRBV4-1,CASSRRPQGDTEAFF,TGCGCCAGCAGCCGCAGACCCCAGGGGGACACTGAAGCTTTCTTT
-,TRBJ1-1,TRBV6-5,CASSQRGGNTEAFF,TGTGCCAGCAGTCAACGGGGGGGAAACACTGAAGCTTTCTTT
-,TRBJ2-7,TRBV27,CASSPRRHSYEQYF,TGTGCCAGCAGTCCCAGGCGACACTCCTACGAGCAGTACTTC
TRBD2,TRBJ2-5,TRBV7-2,CASSFATSGVQETQYF,TGTGCCAGCAGCTTCGCAACTAGCGGGGTTCAAGAGACCCAGTACTTC
-,TRBJ1-1,TRBV7-2,CASSLGMNTEAFF,TGTGCCAGCAGCTTAGGTATGAACACTGAAGCTTTCTTT
TRBD1,TRBJ2-5,TRBV4-3,CASSPTGEETQYF,TGCGCCAGCAGTCCGACAGGGGAAGAGACCCAGTACTTC
TRBD1,TRBJ2-7,TRBV7-9,CASSLPRDSSGQYF,TGTGCCAGCAGCTTACCCCGGGACAGTTCCGGGCAGTACTTC
-,TRBJ2-5,TRBV20-1,CSASGETQYF,TGCAGTGCTAGTGGGGAGACCCAGTACTTC
-,TRBJ1-5,TRBV30,CAWSKRLNQPQHF,TGTGCCTGGAGTAAGCGCCTCAATCAGCCCCAGCATTTT
TRBD1,TRBJ1-4,TRBV30,CAWSVRTGVNEKLFF,TGTGCCTGGAGTGTCCGGACAGGGGTTAATGAAAAACTGTTTTTT
-,TRBJ1-1,TRBV18,CASSPQGYTEAFF,TGTGCCAGCTCACCACAGGGGTACACTGAAGCTTTCTTT
-,TRBJ1-1,TRBV27,CASSSRAGVAEAFF,TGTGCCAGCAGTTCCCGGGCGGGGGTAGCTGAAGCTTTCTTT
-,TRBJ1-5,TRBV7-9,CASSYGGNGYSNQPQHF,TGTGCCAGCAGCTACGGGGGGAACGGGTATAGCAATCAGCCCCAGCATTTT
TRBD2,TRBJ2-3,TRBV4-1,CASSRTSRGGTDTQYF,TGCGCCAGCAGCCGGACTAGCAGGGGCGGCACAGATACGCAGTATTTT
-,TRBJ2-2,TRBV21-1,CASSKAPFTGELFF,TGTGCCAGCAGCAAAGCCCCGTTTACCGGGGAGCTGTTTTTT
TRBD2,TRBJ2-1,TRBV7-3,CASTVAGGPYEQFF,TGTGCCAGCACCGTAGCGGGAGGGCCCTATGAGCAGTTCTTC
-,TRBJ1-1,TRBV7-7,CASSNENTEAFF,TGTGCTAGCAGCAATGAGAACACTGAAGCTTTCTTT